This T cell receptor (beta chain) was retrieved from a study of STAT5B mutations in CD4+ large granular lymphocyte leukemia. Whole-study context: Healthy donors showed HLA-associated enrichment of the CDR3 'QG' motif. Overall study results and limits: Less than 30% of private leukemic clonotypes occurred rarely in other patients' non-leukemic repertoires. Compared with healthy controls (2/35), patient top clones favored TRBV06 (8/27).

V lost 4 bases, J lost 5 bases, and 22 bases lay in between. In germline, CDR1 is SGDLS, CDR2 YYNGEE. There are 16 residues in the CDR3. In regard to this clone: Its antigen is as yet unknown.

Here immunoSEQ multiplex PCR was the method, and the copy in TCRdb shows in-frame clones only, minus some. The sample holds 30,000 to 35,000 clones, roughly 87% seen once. Healthy controls were blood donor buffy coats. V gene TRBV9 combines with J gene TRBJ2-7; tentative D call: TRBD2 (6 bases). Sequencing was carried out using CD4+ T cells from blood buffy coats. The receptor comes from a human donor in good health. As DNA, the CDR3 is TGTGCCAGCAGCCCCGCGGGGCAGGGTGATTTTAACGAGCAGTACTTC. The encoded protein is CASSPAGQGDFNEQYF.